This is a list of T cell receptor beta chains from one sample in a study of blood T cell repertoires in COVID-19. Repertoires were generated with immunoSEQ multiplex PCR, while TCRdb's copy carries only in-frame clones and drops some. The sample has about 69,000 clones, more than 75% seen once. Sequences were obtained from peripheral blood. Receptors originate from a human donor in a cohort sampled during active COVID-19. The CDR3 runs from the conserved cysteine through the conserved F or W. Each record gives: D gene, clone size, J gene, V gene, CDR3 protein, CDR3 DNA. D genes are given only for firm matches. Only part of the rows carry a size: once, few, many, or a class if the clone is expanded.

D: NA
size: NA
J: TRBJ2-2
V: TRBV5-1
CDR3: CASSRSASNTGELFF
DNA: TGCGCCAGCAGCAGAAGCGCCTCGAACACCGGGGAGCTGTTTTTT

D: NA
size: NA
J: TRBJ2-1
V: TRBV28
CDR3: CASIRGSSYNEQFF
DNA: TGTGCCAGCATTCGGGGTAGCTCCTACAATGAGCAGTTCTTC

D: TRBD2
size: NA
J: TRBJ2-7
V: TRBV9
CDR3: CASSVGPSGGTIPTKEQYF
DNA: TGTGCCAGCAGCGTAGGTCCTAGCGGGGGGACAATACCTACGAAAGAGCAGTACTTC

D: NA
size: NA
J: TRBJ1-5
V: TRBV6-5
CDR3: CASRSDRNSNQPQHF
DNA: TGTGCCAGCAGATCCGACAGGAATAGCAATCAGCCCCAGCATTTT

D: NA
size: once
J: TRBJ1-1
V: TRBV6-6
CDR3: CASAEDGERAFF
DNA: TGTGCCAGCGCGGAAGACGGGGAGCGGGCTTTCTTT

D: NA
size: NA
J: TRBJ1-5
V: TRBV6-1
CDR3: CASSDRQAGYQPQHF
DNA: TGTGCCAGCAGTGATCGGCAGGCGGGCTATCAGCCCCAGCATTTT

D: TRBD1
size: once
J: TRBJ2-3
V: TRBV19
CDR3: CASSARTGPDTQYF
DNA: TGTGCCAGTAGTGCCCGGACAGGGCCAGATACGCAGTATTTT

D: TRBD2
size: NA
J: TRBJ2-5
V: TRBV28
CDR3: CASSLLAGLKTQYF
DNA: TGTGCCAGCAGTTTGCTAGCGGGATTGAAGACCCAGTACTTC

D: NA
size: NA
J: TRBJ2-3
V: TRBV24-1
CDR3: CATSGGGSTDTQYF
DNA: TGTGCCACCAGTGGTGGCGGGAGCACAGATACGCAGTATTTT

D: TRBD2
size: NA
J: TRBJ2-1
V: TRBV7-9
CDR3: CASSWEGGEQFF
DNA: TGTGCCAGCAGCTGGGAGGGCGGTGAGCAGTTCTTC

D: TRBD2
size: few
J: TRBJ2-1
V: TRBV19
CDR3: CASRRTSGRYNEQFF
DNA: TGTGCCAGTAGAAGGACTAGCGGGAGGTATAATGAGCAGTTCTTC

D: NA
size: NA
J: TRBJ1-1
V: TRBV28
CDR3: CASSSGLSEAFF
DNA: TGTGCCAGCAGTTCAGGGCTTTCTGAAGCTTTCTTT

D: NA
size: NA
J: TRBJ1-5
V: TRBV27
CDR3: CASSLLGEGQPQHF
DNA: TGTGCCAGCAGTTTACTAGGGGAGGGTCAGCCCCAGCATTTT

D: NA
size: NA
J: TRBJ1-1
V: TRBV6-1
CDR3: CASSESIGTPNTEAFF
DNA: TGTGCCAGCAGTGAGAGTATAGGGACACCGAACACTGAAGCTTTCTTT

D: NA
size: once
J: TRBJ1-2
V: TRBV12-3/TRBV12-4
CDR3: CASSSYPNYGYTF
DNA: TGTGCCAGCAGTTCCTACCCAAACTATGGCTACACCTTC

D: NA
size: once
J: TRBJ1-4
V: TRBV18
CDR3: CASSPPEGLPNEKLFF
DNA: TGTGCCAGCTCACCACCGGAGGGACTGCCTAATGAAAAACTGTTTTTT

D: NA
size: NA
J: TRBJ2-5
V: TRBV21-1
CDR3: CASSNAVASGGARKTQYF
DNA: TGTGCCAGCAGCAACGCCGTTGCTAGCGGGGGGGCTAGAAAGACCCAGTACTTC

D: TRBD1
size: NA
J: TRBJ2-2
V: TRBV28
CDR3: CASSLYRGRANTGELFF
DNA: TGTGCCAGCAGTTTATACAGGGGGCGAGCGAACACCGGGGAGCTGTTTTTT

D: NA
size: NA
J: TRBJ2-7
V: TRBV27
CDR3: CASRDSYEQYF
DNA: TGTGCCAGCAGGGACAGCTACGAGCAGTACTTC

D: TRBD2
size: NA
J: TRBJ2-3
V: TRBV7-8
CDR3: CASSLRLAGGTDTQYF
DNA: TGTGCCAGCAGCCTCCGACTAGCGGGGGGGACAGATACGCAGTATTTT

D: TRBD1
size: NA
J: TRBJ1-4
V: TRBV19
CDR3: CASSLRTGEDEKLFF
DNA: TGTGCCAGTAGCCTTCGGACAGGGGAGGATGAAAAACTGTTTTTT

D: TRBD2
size: NA
J: TRBJ2-3
V: TRBV30
CDR3: CAIVSGGASADTQYF
DNA: TGTGCCATCGTTAGCGGGGGGGCCTCAGCAGATACGCAGTATTTT

D: TRBD1
size: NA
J: TRBJ2-6
V: TRBV19
CDR3: CASSIGQGKLSGANVLTF
DNA: TGTGCCAGTAGTATCGGACAGGGTAAACTCTCTGGGGCCAACGTCCTGACTTTC

D: TRBD1
size: NA
J: TRBJ1-1
V: TRBV6-4
CDR3: CASSSQGANTEAFF
DNA: TGTGCCAGCAGTTCACAGGGGGCGAACACTGAAGCTTTCTTT

D: TRBD2
size: NA
J: TRBJ2-3
V: TRBV6-1
CDR3: CASREAGGPTDTQYF
DNA: TGTGCCAGCAGGGAAGCGGGAGGGCCGACAGATACGCAGTATTTT

D: TRBD1
size: once
J: TRBJ2-1
V: TRBV24-1
CDR3: CATSSGQAGYNEQFF
DNA: TGTGCCACCAGCTCGGGACAGGCGGGGTACAATGAGCAGTTCTTC

D: TRBD1
size: NA
J: TRBJ2-7
V: TRBV24-1
CDR3: CATSDSTGDPYEQYF
DNA: TGTGCCACCAGTGACTCTACAGGGGACCCCTACGAGCAGTACTTC

D: TRBD2
size: NA
J: TRBJ2-1
V: TRBV28
CDR3: CASSPIAGGLNNEQFF
DNA: TGTGCCAGCAGCCCTATAGCGGGAGGGCTGAACAATGAGCAGTTCTTC

D: NA
size: NA
J: TRBJ1-4
V: TRBV3-1/TRBV3-2
CDR3: CASSPPSGEKLFF
DNA: TGTGCCAGCAGCCCGCCCTCAGGAGAAAAACTGTTTTTT

D: NA
size: once
J: TRBJ2-4
V: TRBV6-5
CDR3: CASSPDPGILNIQYF
DNA: TGTGCCAGCAGCCCCGACCCAGGGATCCTAAACATTCAGTACTTC

D: TRBD1
size: NA
J: TRBJ1-1
V: TRBV7-2
CDR3: CASRLQGGTEAFF
DNA: TGTGCCAGCAGATTACAGGGGGGAACTGAAGCTTTCTTT

D: NA
size: NA
J: TRBJ1-1
V: TRBV7-9
CDR3: CASSLRWNTEAFF
DNA: TGTGCCAGCAGCTTACGGTGGAACACTGAAGCTTTCTTT

D: TRBD1
size: NA
J: TRBJ2-7
V: TRBV6-1
CDR3: CASSEAEDRGNEQYF
DNA: TGTGCCAGCAGTGAAGCGGAGGACAGGGGGAACGAGCAGTACTTC

D: TRBD1
size: NA
J: TRBJ2-2
V: TRBV7-9
CDR3: CASSFSRQGRLSYTGELFF
DNA: TGTGCCAGCAGCTTCTCCCGACAGGGAAGGCTCTCTTACACCGGGGAGCTGTTTTTT

D: NA
size: NA
J: TRBJ2-1
V: TRBV19
CDR3: CASSTGTYNEQFF
DNA: TGTGCCAGTAGTACGGGGACCTACAATGAGCAGTTCTTC

D: NA
size: NA
J: TRBJ2-7
V: TRBV14
CDR3: CASSQVQFYEQYF
DNA: TGTGCCAGCAGCCAAGTACAGTTCTACGAGCAGTACTTC

D: NA
size: few
J: TRBJ1-1
V: TRBV5-1
CDR3: CASSWGTYENPEAFF
DNA: TGCGCCAGCAGCTGGGGGACATATGAGAACCCTGAAGCTTTCTTT

D: NA
size: NA
J: TRBJ2-3
V: TRBV6-1
CDR3: CASSEEGDVGRDTQYF
DNA: TGTGCCAGCAGTGAGGAGGGCGACGTTGGTCGGGATACGCAGTATTTT

D: NA
size: NA
J: TRBJ1-4
V: TRBV12-3/TRBV12-4
CDR3: CASAKRNEKLFF
DNA: TGTGCCAGTGCGAAGAGGAATGAAAAACTGTTTTTT

D: TRBD2
size: NA
J: TRBJ2-7
V: TRBV6-1
CDR3: CASSEGASGGLPYEQYF
DNA: TGTGCCAGCAGTGAAGGGGCTAGCGGGGGCCTCCCCTACGAGCAGTACTTC

D: TRBD1
size: NA
J: TRBJ1-5
V: TRBV10-2
CDR3: CASSRDRGGNQPQHF
DNA: TGCGCCAGCAGTCGGGACAGAGGGGGGAATCAGCCCCAGCATTTT

D: NA
size: once
J: TRBJ1-2
V: TRBV6-5
CDR3: CASSYSASGGGYTF
DNA: TGTGCCAGCAGTTACTCCGCCTCGGGAGGAGGCTACACCTTC

D: NA
size: NA
J: TRBJ2-7
V: TRBV30
CDR3: CAWSTPTRSYEQYF
DNA: TGTGCCTGGAGTACCCCGACAAGATCCTACGAGCAGTACTTC

D: TRBD2
size: once
J: TRBJ2-1
V: TRBV11-2
CDR3: CASRAGGTEQFF
DNA: TGTGCCAGCAGGGCGGGGGGGACGGAGCAGTTCTTC

D: NA
size: NA
J: TRBJ2-7
V: TRBV5-1
CDR3: CASSIGGFSSYEQYF
DNA: TGCGCCAGCAGTATTGGCGGATTCAGCTCCTACGAGCAGTACTTC

D: NA
size: NA
J: TRBJ1-1
V: TRBV7-9
CDR3: CASGRNTEAFF
DNA: TGTGCCAGCGGGAGGAACACTGAAGCTTTCTTT

D: TRBD1
size: once
J: TRBJ1-4
V: TRBV30
CDR3: CAWSRQGDEKLFF
DNA: TGTGCCTGGAGTAGGCAGGGGGACGAAAAACTGTTTTTT

D: NA
size: NA
J: TRBJ2-2
V: TRBV18
CDR3: CASSPMKATFGELFF
DNA: TGTGCCAGCTCACCGATGAAAGCTACTTTCGGGGAGCTGTTTTTT

D: TRBD2
size: once
J: TRBJ2-7
V: TRBV4-2
CDR3: CASSQGAGIYEQYF
DNA: TGTGCCAGCAGCCAAGGAGCGGGGATCTACGAGCAGTACTTC

D: NA
size: NA
J: TRBJ2-2
V: TRBV5-1
CDR3: CASSLALGGTGELFF
DNA: TGCGCCAGCAGCTTGGCACTGGGAGGCACCGGGGAGCTGTTTTTT

D: TRBD2
size: NA
J: TRBJ2-1
V: TRBV19
CDR3: CASSTSGRAYNEQFF
DNA: TGTGCCAGTTCCACTAGCGGGAGGGCCTACAATGAGCAGTTCTTC

D: NA
size: NA
J: TRBJ1-2
V: TRBV2
CDR3: CASSEPGRSYGYTF
DNA: TGTGCCAGCAGTGAACCAGGGCGCAGCTATGGCTACACCTTC

D: NA
size: NA
J: TRBJ2-4
V: TRBV2
CDR3: CASSEQGGTDIQYF
DNA: TGTGCCAGCAGTGAACAGGGCGGGACGGACATTCAGTACTTC

D: TRBD1
size: NA
J: TRBJ1-1
V: TRBV18
CDR3: CASSPLRQGGMTEAFF
DNA: TGTGCCAGCTCACCCCTACGACAGGGCGGAATGACTGAAGCTTTCTTT

D: TRBD2
size: once
J: TRBJ2-5
V: TRBV11-2
CDR3: CASTDPSGGAKKTQYF
DNA: TGTGCCAGCACCGACCCTAGCGGGGGGGCGAAGAAGACCCAGTACTTC

D: NA
size: NA
J: TRBJ2-5
V: TRBV3-1/TRBV3-2
CDR3: CASSQEGRTQTTQYF
DNA: TGTGCCAGCAGCCAAGAGGGGCGGACCCAGACGACCCAGTACTTC

D: NA
size: NA
J: TRBJ2-7
V: TRBV14
CDR3: CASSQQGLSSYEQYF
DNA: TGTGCCAGCAGCCAACAGGGGTTAAGCTCCTACGAGCAGTACTTC

D: NA
size: NA
J: TRBJ1-5
V: TRBV3-1/TRBV3-2
CDR3: CASSLDSFNQPQHF
DNA: TGTGCCAGCAGCCTTGACAGTTTCAATCAGCCCCAGCATTTT

D: TRBD2
size: many
J: TRBJ2-7
V: TRBV9
CDR3: CASSVGLATLEQYF
DNA: TGTGCCAGCAGCGTGGGACTAGCGACTCTCGAGCAGTACTTC

D: TRBD1
size: NA
J: TRBJ1-3
V: TRBV28
CDR3: CASSSPTGGGSGNTIYF
DNA: TGTGCCAGCAGTTCGCCGACAGGGGGAGGCTCTGGAAACACCATATATTTT